The 8 T cell receptor beta chains in this list originate from one sample, sequenced in a study of technical replicates of blood from a handful of donors. The data were produced by immunoSEQ multiplex PCR, yet TCRdb's version contains in-frame clones alone and is incomplete. Of 70,000 to 95,000 clones listed, 85% to 95% are singletons. Sequences were obtained from T cells isolated from PBMCs. These receptor sequences come from a human donor in good health.

The chain is built from TRBV11-3 and TRBJ2-7, with a possible D match to TRBD1 (6 bases). Germline CDR1 is SGHNT and CDR2 is YENEEA. Trimming took 1 base from V and 1 from J, leaving 11 bases between them. The CDR3 sequence is 15 residues long. In DNA form, the CDR3 reads TGTGCCAGCAGCTTAGTACAGGGCGTTTCCTACGAGCAGTACTTC. It codes for CASSLVQGVSYEQYF.

V and J are TRBV7-6 and TRBJ2-1, with 12 nucleotides matching TRBD2. The germline V gene has CDR1 SGHVS and CDR2 FNYEAQ. V dropped 3 bases and J dropped 5; count of bases not matched to a gene: 2. This CDR3 has 15 amino acids. CDR3 in DNA: TGTGCCAGCAGCTTGCTAGCGGGGGGGAACAATGAGCAGTTCTTC. Translating it yields CASSLLAGGNNEQFF.

This chain joins TRBV5-1 and TRBJ1-1; D remains unclear. The CDR3 spans 14 residues. Trimming stripped 4 bases from V and 4 bases from J, with 14 bases between. Looked up from germline, CDR1 is SGHRS and CDR2 is YFSETQ. The CDR3 nucleotides are TGCGCCAGCAGCCCAGGATCGGAGGGCACTGAAGCTTTCTTT. Protein: CASSPGSEGTEAFF. Supplemented by reference TRBV5-1 and TRBJ1-1, the full variable domain reads KAGVTQTPRYLIKTRGQQVTLSCSPISGHRSVSWYQQTPGQGLQFLFEYFSETQRNKGNFPGRFSGRQFSNSRSEMNVSTLELGDSALYLCASSPGSEGTEAFFGQGTRLTVV.

The rearrangement links TRBV13 to TRBJ1-2; no firm D call. The germline CDR1 and CDR2 sequences are PRHDT and FYEKMQ (reference sequence). Trimming took off 4 bases at V and 4 bases at J, with 7 bases between the two ends. The CDR3 extends over 12 amino acids. The CDR3 protein is CASSWGAYGYTF. In DNA form, the CDR3 reads TGTGCCAGCAGCTGGGGAGCCTATGGCTACACCTTC.

This chain links TRBV19 with TRBJ2-3; 10 nucleotides line up with TRBD1. CDR3 size: 17 residues. V trimming: 3 bases; J trimming: 2 bases; junction bases outside the gene matches: 8. Germline V CDR1 and CDR2: LNHDA, SQIVND (reference sequence). DNA for the CDR3: TGTGCCAGTAGTATCTTTGTGGGACAGGGGAACACAGATACGCAGTATTTT. Translating gives CASSIFVGQGNTDTQYF.

The chain uses TRBV15 and TRBJ2-1, with TRBD2 matching 10 bases. Germline assignment: CDR1 LNHNV and CDR2 YYDKDF (reference sequence). The CDR3 consists of 15 residues. The V gene end was trimmed by 5 bases and the J gene end by 5 bases; junction bases not matched to a gene: 6. The CDR3 DNA sequence: TGTGCCACCAGCGAAAGACTAGCGGGTAACAATGAGCAGTTCTTC. Protein: CATSERLAGNNEQFF.

The CDR3 is CATSRSGQSTDTQYF. CDR3 nucleotides: TGTGCCACCAGCAGATCCGGACAGAGCACAGATACGCAGTATTTT. J is TRBJ2-3 and V is TRBV15; possible D gene TRBD1, 6 bases. The CDR3 contains 15 residues. V was pared by 2 bases and J by 0 bases, with 9 bases between. CDR1 and CDR2 (germline): LNHNV, YYDKDF (reference sequence). The full variable domain, with the rest looked up from reference TRBV15 and TRBJ2-3, is DAMVIQNPRYQVTQFGKPVTLSCSQTLNHNVMYWYQQKSSQAPKLLFHYYDKDFNNEADTPDNFQSRRPNTSFCFLDIRSPGLGDTAMYLCATSRSGQSTDTQYFGPGTRLTVL.

The chain uses TRBV5-1 and TRBJ2-2, with D possibly TRBD1 on 5 matching bases. CDR1 and CDR2 (germline): SGHRS, YFSETQ. The V end lost 2 bases, the J end lost 4 bases, and 12 bases lay between the germline ends. The CDR3 is 15 residues long. DNA for the CDR3: TGCGCCAGCAGCTTAGGGATTGGGGCCACCGGGGAGCTGTTTTTT. This sequence encodes CASSLGIGATGELFF.